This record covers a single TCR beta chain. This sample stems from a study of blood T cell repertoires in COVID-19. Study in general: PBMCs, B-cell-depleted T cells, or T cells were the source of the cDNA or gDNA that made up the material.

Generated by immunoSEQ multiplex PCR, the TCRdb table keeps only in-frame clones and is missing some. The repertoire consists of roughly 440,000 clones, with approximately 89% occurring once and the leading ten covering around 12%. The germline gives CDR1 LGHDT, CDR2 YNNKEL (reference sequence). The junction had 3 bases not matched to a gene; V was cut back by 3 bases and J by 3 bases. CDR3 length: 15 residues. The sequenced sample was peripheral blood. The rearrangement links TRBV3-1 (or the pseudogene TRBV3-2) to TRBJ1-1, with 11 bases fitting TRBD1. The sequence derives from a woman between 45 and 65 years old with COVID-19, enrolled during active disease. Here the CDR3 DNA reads TGTGCCAGCAGCCAGGGGGGACAGGGGGACACTGAAGCTTTCTTT. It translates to CASSQGGQGDTEAFF.